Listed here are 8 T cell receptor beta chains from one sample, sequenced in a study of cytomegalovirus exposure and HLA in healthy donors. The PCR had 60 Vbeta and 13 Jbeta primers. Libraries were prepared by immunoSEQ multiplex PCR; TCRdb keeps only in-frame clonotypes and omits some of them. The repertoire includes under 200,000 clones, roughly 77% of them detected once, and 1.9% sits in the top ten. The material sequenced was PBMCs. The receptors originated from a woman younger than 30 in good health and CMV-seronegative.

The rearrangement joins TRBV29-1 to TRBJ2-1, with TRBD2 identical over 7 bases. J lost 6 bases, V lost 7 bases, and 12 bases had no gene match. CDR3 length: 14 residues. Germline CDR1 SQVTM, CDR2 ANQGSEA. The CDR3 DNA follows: TGCAGCGGTACGGGAGGAGCCTGGGGCAATGAGCAGTTCTTC. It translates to CSGTGGAWGNEQFF.

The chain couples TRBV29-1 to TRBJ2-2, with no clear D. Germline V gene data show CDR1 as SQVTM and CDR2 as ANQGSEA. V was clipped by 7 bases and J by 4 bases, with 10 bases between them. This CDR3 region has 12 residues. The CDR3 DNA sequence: TGCAGCGCCTATGATCCCACCGGGGAGCTGTTTTTT. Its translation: CSAYDPTGELFF.

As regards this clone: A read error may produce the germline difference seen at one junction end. The CDR3 here is CATSSPRASGHYERYF. DNA for the CDR3: TGTGCCACCAGCAGCCCCAGAGCTAGCGGGCACTACGAGCGGTACTTC. The chain couples TRBV15 to TRBJ2-7, with TRBD2 matching 8 bases. The germline gives CDR1 LNHNV, CDR2 YYDKDF (reference sequence). The CDR3 length is 16 residues. Full variable domain (rest looked up from reference TRBV15 and TRBJ2-7): DAMVIQNPRYQVTQFGKPVTLSCSQTLNHNVMYWYQQKSSQAPKLLFHYYDKDFNNEADTPDNFQSRRPNTSFCFLDIRSPGLGDTAMYLCATSSPRASGHYERYFGPGTRLTVT.

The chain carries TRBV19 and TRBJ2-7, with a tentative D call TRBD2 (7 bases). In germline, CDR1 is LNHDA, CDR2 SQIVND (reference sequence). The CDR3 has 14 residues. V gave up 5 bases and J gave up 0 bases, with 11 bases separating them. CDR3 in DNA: TGTGCCAGTAGTCCCGGGGGGCCCTCCTACGAGCAGTACTTC. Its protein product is CASSPGGPSYEQYF.

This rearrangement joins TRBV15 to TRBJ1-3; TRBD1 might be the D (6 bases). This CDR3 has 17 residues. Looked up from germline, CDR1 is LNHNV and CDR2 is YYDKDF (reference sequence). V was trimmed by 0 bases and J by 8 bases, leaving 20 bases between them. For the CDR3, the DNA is TGTGCCACCAGCAGAGATTTCCTACGGTGGGGGCCAGACACCATATATTTT. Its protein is CATSRDFLRWGPDTIYF. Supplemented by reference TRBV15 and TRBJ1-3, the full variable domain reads DAMVIQNPRYQVTQFGKPVTLSCSQTLNHNVMYWYQQKSSQAPKLLFHYYDKDFNNEADTPDNFQSRRPNTSFCFLDIRSPGLGDTAMYLCATSRDFLRWGPDTIYFGEGSWLTVV.

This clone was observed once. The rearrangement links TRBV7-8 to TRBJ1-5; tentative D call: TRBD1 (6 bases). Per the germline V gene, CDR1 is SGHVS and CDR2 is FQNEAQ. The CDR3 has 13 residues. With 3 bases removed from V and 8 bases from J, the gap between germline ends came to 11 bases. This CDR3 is CASSFKGDEPQHF. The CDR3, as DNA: TGTGCCAGCAGCTTTAAGGGGGATGAGCCCCAGCATTTT. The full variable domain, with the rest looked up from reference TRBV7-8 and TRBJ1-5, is GAGVSQSPRYKVAKRGQDVALRCDPISGHVSLFWYQQALGQGPEFLTYFQNEAQLDKSGLPSDRFFAERPEGSVSTLKIQRTQQEDSAVYLCASSFKGDEPQHFGDGTRLSIL.

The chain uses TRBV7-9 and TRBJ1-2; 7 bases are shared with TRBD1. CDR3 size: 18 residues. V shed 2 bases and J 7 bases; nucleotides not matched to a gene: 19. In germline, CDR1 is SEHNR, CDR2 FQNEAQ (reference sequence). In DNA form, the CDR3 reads TGTGCCAGCAGCTTAAATGGGTGGGGCGACAGGGCTGCTGGTGGCTACACCTTC. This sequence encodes CASSLNGWGDRAAGGYTF.

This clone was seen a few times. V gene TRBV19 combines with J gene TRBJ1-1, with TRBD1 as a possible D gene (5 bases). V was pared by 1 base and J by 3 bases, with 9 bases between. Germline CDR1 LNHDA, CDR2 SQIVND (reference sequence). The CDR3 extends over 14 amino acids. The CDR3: CASSIARRDTEAFF. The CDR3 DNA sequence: TGTGCCAGTAGTATAGCTCGCAGGGACACTGAAGCTTTCTTT.